What follows is one TCR beta chain and its context. Its antigen is still unknown. The PCR employed 60 Vbeta primers together with 13 Jbeta primers. Clones were read by immunoSEQ multiplex PCR, and TCRdb kept only the in-frame ones, dropping some. Among under 200,000 clones listed, about four fifths were seen once. With 6 bases removed from V and 3 bases from J, the gap between germline ends came to 18 bases. The CDR3 contains 16 residues. CDR1 is SGHRS, CDR2 YFSETQ, per germline. This sample is part of a study of cytomegalovirus exposure and HLA in healthy donors. Study observations and caveats: Cytomegalovirus status was reportedly diagnosed by the classifier with high sensitivity and specificity. The study flagged approximately 180 TCR beta chains as cytomegalovirus-associated. A later analysis showed HLA-associated TCR beta chains outstripping equally common others in clonal expansion.

Participants comprised healthy donors of bone marrow. Specimen: PBMCs. The chain has TRBV5-1 and TRBJ2-2; TRBD2 might be the D (6 bases). The clonotype comes from a male donor in good health and CMV-seropositive. CDR3 in DNA: TGCGCCAGCAACCCGAGGGGCGGGACTGACACCGGGGAGCTGTTTTTT. This codes for CASNPRGGTDTGELFF.